Listed here is a single TCR beta chain. These data belong to a study of blood T cell repertoires in COVID-19. Looking at the study overall: Specimens from acute and convalescent COVID-19 originated in the United States, Italy and Spain. The analysed material was cDNA or gDNA that came from T cells, B-cell-depleted T cells, or PBMCs.

CDR3 size: 14 residues. Germline CDR1 SGHVS, CDR2 FQNEAQ. Trimming removed 5 bases from V and 4 bases from J; junction bases left unmatched: 4. In the original processing: Amplification with reference gene primers provided the estimates of nucleated cell counts. Sequencing used immunoSEQ multiplex PCR; TCRdb keeps in-frame clones, though not all of them. That table furnishes V, J and clone size, whereas the DNA furnished D and trimming. Among over 65,000 clones listed, around 86% were seen once. The sequenced material came from peripheral blood. V is TRBV7-8 and J is TRBJ2-5; TRBD2 aligns across 10 bases. The clonotype was recovered from a human donor in a cohort sampled during active COVID-19. CDR3 loop: CASSPLAGAETQYF. CDR3 nucleotides: TGTGCCAGCAGCCCCCTAGCGGGAGCAGAGACCCAGTACTTC.